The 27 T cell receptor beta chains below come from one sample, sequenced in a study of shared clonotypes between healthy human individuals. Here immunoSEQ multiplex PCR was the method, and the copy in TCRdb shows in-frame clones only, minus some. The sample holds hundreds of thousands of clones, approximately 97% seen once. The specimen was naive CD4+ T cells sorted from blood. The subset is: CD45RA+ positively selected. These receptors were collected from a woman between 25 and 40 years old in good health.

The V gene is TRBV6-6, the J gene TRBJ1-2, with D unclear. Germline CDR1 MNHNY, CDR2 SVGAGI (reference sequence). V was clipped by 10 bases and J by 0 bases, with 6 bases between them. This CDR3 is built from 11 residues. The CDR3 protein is CAIRSNYGYTF. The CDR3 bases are TGTGCCATCCGTTCTAACTATGGCTACACCTTC.

This CDR3 reads CAPHEDYNEKLFF. The CDR3 nucleotides are TGTGCTCCGCACGAGGATTATAATGAAAAACTGTTTTTT. This chain uses TRBV27 with TRBJ1-4; D call uncertain. CDR3 length equals 13 residues. Per the germline V gene, CDR1 is MNHEY and CDR2 is SMNVEV (reference sequence). Full variable domain (missing parts from reference TRBV27 and TRBJ1-4): EAQVTQNPRYLITVTGKKLTVTCSQNMNHEYMSWYRQDPGLGLRQIYYSMNVEVTDKGDVPEGYKVSRKEKRNFPLILESPSPNQTSLYFCAPHEDYNEKLFFGSGTQLSVL.

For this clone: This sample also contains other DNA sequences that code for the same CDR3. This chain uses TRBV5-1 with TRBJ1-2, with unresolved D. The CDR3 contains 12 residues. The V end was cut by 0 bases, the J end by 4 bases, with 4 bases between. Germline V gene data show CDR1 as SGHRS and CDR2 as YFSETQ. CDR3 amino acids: CASSLDIYGYTF. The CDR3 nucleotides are TGCGCCAGCAGCTTGGACATCTATGGCTACACCTTC.

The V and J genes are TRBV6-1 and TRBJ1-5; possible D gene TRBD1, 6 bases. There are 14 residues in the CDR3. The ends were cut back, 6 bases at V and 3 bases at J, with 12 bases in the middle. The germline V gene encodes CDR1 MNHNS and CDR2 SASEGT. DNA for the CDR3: TGTGCCAGCAGGGTTGGACAGCACAATCAGCCCCAGCATTTT. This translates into CASRVGQHNQPQHF.

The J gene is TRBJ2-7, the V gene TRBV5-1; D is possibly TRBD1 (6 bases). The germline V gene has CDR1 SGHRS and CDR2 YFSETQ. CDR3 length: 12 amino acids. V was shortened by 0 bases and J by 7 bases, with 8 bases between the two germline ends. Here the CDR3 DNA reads TGCGCCAGCAGCTTGGAGGGGGTTGAGCAGTACTTC. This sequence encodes CASSLEGVEQYF.

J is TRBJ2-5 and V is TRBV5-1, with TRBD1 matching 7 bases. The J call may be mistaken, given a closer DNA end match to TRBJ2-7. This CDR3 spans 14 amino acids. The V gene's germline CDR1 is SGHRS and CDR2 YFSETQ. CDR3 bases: TGCGCCAGCAGCCCCGACAGGGCCACCTACGAGCAGTACTTC. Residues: CASSPDRATYEQYF.

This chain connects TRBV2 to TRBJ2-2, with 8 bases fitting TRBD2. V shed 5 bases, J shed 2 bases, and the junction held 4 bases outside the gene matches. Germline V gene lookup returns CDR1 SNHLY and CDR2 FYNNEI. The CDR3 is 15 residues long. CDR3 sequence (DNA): TGTGCCAGCAGTTGGGCGGGAGGTAACACCGGGGAGCTGTTTTTT. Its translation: CASSWAGGNTGELFF. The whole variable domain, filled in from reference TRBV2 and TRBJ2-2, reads EPEVTQTPSHQVTQMGQEVILRCVPISNHLYFYWYRQILGQKVEFLVSFYNNEISEKSEIFDDQFSVERPDGSNFTLKIRSTKLEDSAMYFCASSWAGGNTGELFFGEGSRLTVL.

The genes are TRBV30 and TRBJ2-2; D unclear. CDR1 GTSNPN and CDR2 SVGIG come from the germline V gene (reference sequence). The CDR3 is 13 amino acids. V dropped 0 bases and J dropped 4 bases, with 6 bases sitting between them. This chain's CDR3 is CAWSVRLTGELFF. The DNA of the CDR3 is TGTGCCTGGAGTGTACGACTCACCGGGGAGCTGTTTTTT.

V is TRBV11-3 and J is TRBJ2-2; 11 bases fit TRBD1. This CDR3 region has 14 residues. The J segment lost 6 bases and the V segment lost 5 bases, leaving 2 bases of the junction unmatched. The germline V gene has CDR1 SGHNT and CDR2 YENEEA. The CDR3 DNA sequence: TGTGCCAGCAGCACGGGACAGGGGGCCGGGGAGCTGTTTTTT. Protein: CASSTGQGAGELFF. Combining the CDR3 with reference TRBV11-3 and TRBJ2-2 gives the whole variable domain EAGVVQSPRYKIIEKKQPVAFWCNPISGHNTLYWYLQNLGQGPELLIRYENEEAVDDSQLPKDRFSAERLKGVDSTLKIQPAELGDSAVYLCASSTGQGAGELFFGEGSRLTVL.

The CDR3 bases are TGTGCCAGCTCACAACGTCGGGACAGGGCCTACGAGCAGTACTTC. This translates into CASSQRRDRAYEQYF. J is TRBJ2-7 and V is TRBV18, with 9 bases identical to TRBD1. Per the germline V gene, CDR1 is KGHSH and CDR2 is LQKENI. The ends lost 4 bases at V and 2 bases at J; junction bases unmatched: 6. The CDR3 spans 15 residues.

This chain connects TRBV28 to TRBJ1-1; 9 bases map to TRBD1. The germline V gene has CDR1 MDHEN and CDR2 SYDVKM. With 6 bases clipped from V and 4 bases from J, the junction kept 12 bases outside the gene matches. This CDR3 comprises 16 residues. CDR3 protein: CASRVPGQGKATEAFF. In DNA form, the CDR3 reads TGTGCCAGCAGGGTCCCGGGACAGGGTAAGGCCACTGAAGCTTTCTTT. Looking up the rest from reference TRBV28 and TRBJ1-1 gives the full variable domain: DVKVTQSSRYLVKRTGEKVFLECVQDMDHENMFWYRQDPGLGLRLIYFSYDVKMKEKGDIPEGYSVSREKKERFSLILESASTNQTSMYLCASRVPGQGKATEAFFGQGTRLTVV.

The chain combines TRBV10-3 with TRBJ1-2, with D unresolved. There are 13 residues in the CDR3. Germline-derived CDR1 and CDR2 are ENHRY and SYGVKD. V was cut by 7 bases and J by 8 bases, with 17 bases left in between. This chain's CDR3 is CAINFDSRNGYTF. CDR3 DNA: TGTGCCATCAACTTTGATAGTAGGAACGGCTACACCTTC.

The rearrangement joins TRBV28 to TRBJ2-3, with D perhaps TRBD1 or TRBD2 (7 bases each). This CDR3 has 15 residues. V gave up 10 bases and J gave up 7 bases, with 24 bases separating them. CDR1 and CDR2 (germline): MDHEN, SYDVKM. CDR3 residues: CATLVGGGGKNTQYF. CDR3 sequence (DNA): TGTGCCACCCTCGTGGGGGGAGGGGGCAAGAATACGCAGTATTTT. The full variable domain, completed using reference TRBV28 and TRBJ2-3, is DVKVTQSSRYLVKRTGEKVFLECVQDMDHENMFWYRQDPGLGLRLIYFSYDVKMKEKGDIPEGYSVSREKKERFSLILESASTNQTSMYLCATLVGGGGKNTQYFGPGTRLTVL.

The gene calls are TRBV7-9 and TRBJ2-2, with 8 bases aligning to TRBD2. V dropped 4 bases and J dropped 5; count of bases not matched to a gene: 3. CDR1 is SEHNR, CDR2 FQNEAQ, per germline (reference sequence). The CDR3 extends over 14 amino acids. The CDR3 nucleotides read TGTGCCAGCAGCTATAGCGGGACGACCGGGGAGCTGTTTTTT. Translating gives CASSYSGTTGELFF.

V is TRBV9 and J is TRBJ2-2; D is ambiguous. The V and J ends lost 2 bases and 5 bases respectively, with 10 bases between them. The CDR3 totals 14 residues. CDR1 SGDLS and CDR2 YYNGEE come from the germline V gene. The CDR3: CASSVNLGTGELFF. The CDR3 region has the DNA TGTGCCAGCAGCGTCAACCTTGGGACCGGGGAGCTGTTTTTT.

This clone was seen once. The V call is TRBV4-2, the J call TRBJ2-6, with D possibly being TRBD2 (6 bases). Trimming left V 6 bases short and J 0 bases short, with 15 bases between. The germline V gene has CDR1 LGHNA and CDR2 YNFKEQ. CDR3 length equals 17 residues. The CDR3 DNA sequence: TGTGCCAGCAGTCACGGGACTGTCGACTCTGGGGCCAACGTCCTGACTTTC. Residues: CASSHGTVDSGANVLTF.

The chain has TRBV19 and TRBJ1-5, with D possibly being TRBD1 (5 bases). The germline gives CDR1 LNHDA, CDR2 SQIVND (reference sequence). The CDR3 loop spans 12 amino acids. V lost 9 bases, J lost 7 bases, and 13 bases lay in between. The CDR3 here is CASKTGGQPQHF. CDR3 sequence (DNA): TGTGCCAGCAAGACGGGGGGACAGCCCCAGCATTTT.

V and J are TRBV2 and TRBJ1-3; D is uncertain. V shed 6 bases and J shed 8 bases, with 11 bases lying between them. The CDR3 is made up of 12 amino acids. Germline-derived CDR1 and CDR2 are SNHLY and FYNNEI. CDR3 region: CASRKGSDTIYF. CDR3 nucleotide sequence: TGTGCCAGCAGGAAGGGTTCGGACACCATATATTTT.

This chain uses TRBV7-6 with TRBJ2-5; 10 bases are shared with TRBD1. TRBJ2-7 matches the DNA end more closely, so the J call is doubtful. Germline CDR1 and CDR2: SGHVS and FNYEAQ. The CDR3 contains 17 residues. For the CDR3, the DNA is TGTGCCAGCAGCTTAGGACCCCCGGGGACAGGGGCCTACGAGCAGTACTTC. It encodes CASSLGPPGTGAYEQYF.

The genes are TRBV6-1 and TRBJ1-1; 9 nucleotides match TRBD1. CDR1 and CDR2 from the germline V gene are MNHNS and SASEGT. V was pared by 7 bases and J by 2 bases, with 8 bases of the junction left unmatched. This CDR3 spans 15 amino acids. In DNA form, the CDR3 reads TGTGCCAGCAACAAGGGACAGGGAATAAACACTGAAGCTTTCTTT. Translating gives CASNKGQGINTEAFF.

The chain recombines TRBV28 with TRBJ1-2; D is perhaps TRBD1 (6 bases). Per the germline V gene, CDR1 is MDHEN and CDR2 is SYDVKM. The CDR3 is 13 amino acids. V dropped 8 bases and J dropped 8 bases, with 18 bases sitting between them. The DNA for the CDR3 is TGTGCCAGCCTACGGCTGGGGGGCGGAGGCTACACCTTC. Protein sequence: CASLRLGGGGYTF.

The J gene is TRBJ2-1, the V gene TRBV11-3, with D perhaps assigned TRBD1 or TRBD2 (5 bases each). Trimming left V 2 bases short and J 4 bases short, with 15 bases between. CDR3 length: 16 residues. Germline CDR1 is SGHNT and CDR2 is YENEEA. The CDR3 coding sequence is TGTGCCAGCAGCTTATTGCCCTGGGACGGGTACAATGAGCAGTTCTTC. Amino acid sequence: CASSLLPWDGYNEQFF.

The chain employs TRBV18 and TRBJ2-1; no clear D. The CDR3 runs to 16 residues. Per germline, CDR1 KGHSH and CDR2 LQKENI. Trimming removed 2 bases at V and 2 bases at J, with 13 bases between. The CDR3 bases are TGTGCCAGCTCACCAGTGACATCGGGCCCCTACAATGAGCAGTTCTTC. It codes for CASSPVTSGPYNEQFF. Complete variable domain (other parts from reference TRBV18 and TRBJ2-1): NAGVMQNPRHLVRRRGQEARLRCSPMKGHSHVYWYRQLPEEGLKFMVYLQKENIIDESGMPKERFSAEFPKEGPSILRIQQVVRGDSAAYFCASSPVTSGPYNEQFFGPGTRLTVL.

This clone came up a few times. The CDR3 DNA is TGTGCCTGGAGCGGGCAGGCGGGGACTGAAGCTTTCTTT. Translated, it gives CAWSGQAGTEAFF. The V gene is TRBV30, the J gene TRBJ1-1; D gene uncertain. Trimming took 3 bases from V and 5 from J, leaving 13 bases between them. This CDR3 comprises 13 residues. Germline-derived CDR1 and CDR2 are GTSNPN and SVGIG (reference sequence).

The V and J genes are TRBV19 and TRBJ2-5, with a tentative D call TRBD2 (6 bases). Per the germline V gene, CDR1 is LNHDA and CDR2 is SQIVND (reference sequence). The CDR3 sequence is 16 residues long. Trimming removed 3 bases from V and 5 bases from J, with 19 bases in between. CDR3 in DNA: TGTGCCAGTAGTATGAGTTATCCGGCGGGAAGGGAGACCCAGTACTTC. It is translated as CASSMSYPAGRETQYF.

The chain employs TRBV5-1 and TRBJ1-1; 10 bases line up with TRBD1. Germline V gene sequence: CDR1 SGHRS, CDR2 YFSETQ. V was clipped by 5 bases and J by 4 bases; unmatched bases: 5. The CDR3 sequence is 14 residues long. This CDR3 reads CASRSTGGGTEAFF. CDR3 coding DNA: TGCGCCAGCAGATCGACAGGGGGCGGCACTGAAGCTTTCTTT.

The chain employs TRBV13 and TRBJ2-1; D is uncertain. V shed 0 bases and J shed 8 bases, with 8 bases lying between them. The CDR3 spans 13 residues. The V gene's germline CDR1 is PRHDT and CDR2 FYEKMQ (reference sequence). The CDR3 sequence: CASSLGSGHEQFF. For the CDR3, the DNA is TGTGCCAGCAGCTTAGGGTCAGGACATGAGCAGTTCTTC.